This T cell receptor beta chain is drawn from a study of shared clonotypes between healthy human individuals. Clones were sequenced by immunoSEQ multiplex PCR, and TCRdb holds only the in-frame ones, with some missing. The sample lists hundreds of thousands of clones; around 86% were seen once. Points on this clone: Antigen unknown.

Regarding the study as a whole: At large depth, rarefaction still showed sorted-subset sequencing to be incomplete.

The germline CDR1 and CDR2 sequences are SGDLS and YYNGEE. V was shortened by 0 bases and J by 2 bases, with 12 bases between the two germline ends. There are 15 residues in the CDR3. This sequence originates from a man aged 18 to 30 in good health. The chain carries TRBV9 and TRBJ2-7; D gene ambiguous. The sequenced material came from memory CD8+ T cells sorted from blood. Subset specified: CD45RO+ cells pooled with CCR7-negative TemRA cells. CDR3 protein: CASSVGTGGAYEQYF. CDR3 coding DNA: TGTGCCAGCAGCGTAGGGACCGGCGGTGCCTACGAGCAGTACTTC.